This is a list of T cell receptor beta chains from one sample in a study of T-cell reconstitution after alpha-beta-depleted transplantation in children. One entry per CDR3 protein results from TCRdb running MiXCR on the PCR reads. The data contain almost 500,000 distinct CDR3 sequences, roughly an eighth of them singletons. The input for sequencing was PBMCs from the stem cell graft donor, taken from the stem cell graft. The source of these receptors is a human donor who donated a stem cell graft to a child with combined immunodeficiency. Both conserved end residues are part of each CDR3. A D gene is named only where the DNA matches it firmly. Clone sizes are given selectively: once, few, many, or a class where the clone is expanded.

clone_size,cdr3_length,d_call,v_call,j_call,cdr3_nt,cdr3_aa
many,11,TRBD1,TRBV6-2/TRBV6-3,TRBJ1-1,TGTGCCAGCAGAGACAGGGGAACAGCTTTCTTT,CASRDRGTAFF
-,13,-,TRBV7-2,TRBJ2-5,TGTGCCAGCAGCTACCACCTTCAAGAGACCCAGTACTTC,CASSYHLQETQYF
-,15,TRBD1,TRBV7-9,TRBJ1-2,TGTGCCAGCAGCTCGCCATCGGACAGGGTATATGGCTACACCTTC,CASSSPSDRVYGYTF
-,15,-,TRBV7-9,TRBJ2-1,TGTGCCAGCAGCTCACCGGGACACCGGACAAATGAGCAGTTCTTC,CASSSPGHRTNEQFF
few,14,TRBD1,TRBV12-3/TRBV12-4,TRBJ1-1,TGTGCCAGCAGAGATTACAGGGGTAACACTGAAGCTTTCTTT,CASRDYRGNTEAFF
-,13,-,TRBV20-1,TRBJ2-7,TGCAGTGCTAGAGGCAGGGCCTACGGCGAGCAGTACTTC,CSARGRAYGEQYF
few,18,TRBD1,TRBV5-6,TRBJ1-4,TGTGCCAGCAGCTTCGGGACAGACCTATTTGCAACTAATGAAAAACTGTTTTTT,CASSFGTDLFATNEKLFF
-,15,TRBD1,TRBV9,TRBJ2-7,TGTGCCAGCAGCGTAGAGTCTGGACAGGGCTACGAGCAGTACTTC,CASSVESGQGYEQYF
few,16,-,TRBV5-1,TRBJ2-3,TGCGCCAGCAGCTTGGCGACAGCTTCTAGCACAGATACGCAGTATTTT,CASSLATASSTDTQYF
many,15,TRBD2,TRBV10-3,TRBJ2-7,TGTGCCATCAGTGAGTCACAGCGGGAGCTCTACGAGCAGTACTTC,CAISESQRELYEQYF
few,17,-,TRBV28,TRBJ2-7,TGTGCCAGCAGCTCACCGAGAAAAGGGCCCACCCCCTACGAGCAGTACTTC,CASSSPRKGPTPYEQYF
-,15,-,TRBV15,TRBJ2-1,TGTGCCACCAGCAGAGATCCGGGACCACCCAATGAGCAGTTCTTC,CATSRDPGPPNEQFF
-,19,TRBD2,TRBV12-3/TRBV12-4,TRBJ2-5,TGTGCCAGCTGTTCCTCTGACATCCTTAGCGGGGGAGTCCAAGAGACCCAGTACTTC,CASCSSDILSGGVQETQYF
-,14,TRBD2,TRBV29-1,TRBJ2-3,TGCAGCGCCCCAAAGCGGGGGTCCACAGATACGCAGTATTTT,CSAPKRGSTDTQYF
few,12,-,TRBV15,TRBJ1-5,TGTGCCACCAGCAGAGATTTTCAGCCCCAGCATTTT,CATSRDFQPQHF
few,16,-,TRBV27,TRBJ1-2,TGTGCCAGCAGTTTATCGATGGGTCAAGCGGGCTATGGCTACACCTTC,CASSLSMGQAGYGYTF
few,15,TRBD1,TRBV12-3/TRBV12-4,TRBJ2-1,TGTGCCAGCAGTTCCAGACAGGGTTCGTCGGGTGAGCAGTTCTTC,CASSSRQGSSGEQFF
many,19,-,TRBV28,TRBJ2-7,TGTGCCAGCAGTTTGGGCAGGGTTGACGACCTTGATAAAGCCTACGAGCAGTACTTC,CASSLGRVDDLDKAYEQYF
-,13,-,TRBV5-1,TRBJ2-7,TGCGCCAGCAGCTTGGCCCCTTTTCACGAGCAGTACTTC,CASSLAPFHEQYF
-,15,TRBD2,TRBV7-3,TRBJ2-3,TGTGCCAGCAGCGCCCAGCGGGACTCCACAGATACGCAGTATTTT,CASSAQRDSTDTQYF
-,17,TRBD1,TRBV4-3,TRBJ2-3,TGCGCCAGCAGCCAAGATATAGGAGGGACAGGGTCGCATACGCAGTATTTT,CASSQDIGGTGSHTQYF
-,12,-,TRBV7-9,TRBJ1-2,TGTGCCAGCAGCATTGGACAGAAAGGCTACACCTTC,CASSIGQKGYTF
many,14,TRBD1,TRBV30,TRBJ1-6,TGTGCCTGGAGTCGGGACAGTCTTAATTCACCCCTCCACTTT,CAWSRDSLNSPLHF
many,15,TRBD1,TRBV20-1,TRBJ1-1,TGCAGTGCTAGGAACCGGGACAGGGGGGGCACTGAAGCTTTCTTT,CSARNRDRGGTEAFF